The source of this T cell receptor (beta chain) is a study of beta chain features in type 1 diabetes. Overall study findings and caveats: The similarity of naive, central memory and Treg TCRB repertoires appeared greater among patients than among healthy donors.

The CDR3 is 13 residues long. Germline CDR1 and CDR2: SGHTA and FQGNSA. The V gene lost 0 bases and the J gene lost 5 bases, with 7 bases spanning the gap. Concerning this clone: Its antigen is unknown.

Sequencing targeted expressed TCRB transcripts, as all isolated RNA had been reverse transcribed. Across stem cell-like memory T cell samples, reads averaged about 1.1 million. Clones were sequenced by immunoSEQ multiplex PCR, and TCRdb holds only the in-frame ones, with some missing. Of some 99,000 clones detected, approximately 39% appear once; the ten largest clones hold around 0.07%. The receptor was derived from a woman in her late teens or twenties in good health. The chain recombines TRBV7-2 with TRBJ2-5, with unresolved D. Specimen: stem cell memory CD4+ T cells from blood. In nucleotides, the CDR3 is TGTGCCAGCAGCTTAGCGGGCCCCGAGACCCAGTACTTC. Protein: CASSLAGPETQYF.